The clone carrying this T cell receptor (beta chain) has more than one count but fewer than ten. Its matching antigen is unknown. This record belongs to a study of vaccination effects on CD4 cells after COVID-19. Study-level points and caveats: Early post-infection timepoints were missing from the study, which also had few convalescent patients. Within healthy vaccinees, only 1 of 255 vaccine-induced clones displayed cross-reactivity with common cold coronaviruses.

The germline gives CDR1 LGHNA, CDR2 YNFKEQ. The CDR3 is 24 amino acids. The V and J ends lost 0 bases and 0 bases, in that order; junction bases with no gene match: 19. The data were produced by immunoSEQ multiplex PCR, yet TCRdb's version contains in-frame clones alone and is incomplete. The data contain some 19,000 clones, around 70% of them singletons. In the ViraFEST assay, antigen-specific CD4+ clonotypes were identified by expansion after peptide-pool stimulation. The culture ran for approximately 10 days, and then CD4+ T cells were isolated. Vaccine recipients had no previous SARS-CoV-2 infection; their nucleocapsid antibodies were negative. Wells each received around 2.1 million PBMC, cultured with 10 IU/ml IL-2 and about 9.3 ug/ml peptides. Half-medium replacement with IL-2 medium occurred on days 3 and 7.

The source of this sequence is a human donor who received a COVID-19 vaccine. Sequencing was performed on CD4+ T cells from PBMCs cultured with HCoV-NL63 spike peptides, taken before COVID-19 vaccination. The V gene is TRBV4-2, the J gene TRBJ2-1; 14 bases are shared with TRBD2. The DNA for the CDR3 is TGTGCCAGCAGCCAAGATGTATCGACCGCCGCGACTAGCGGGGGGGCCGGCTCCTACAATGAGCAGTTCTTC. Translated: CASSQDVSTAATSGGAGSYNEQFF.